This entry describes one T cell receptor beta chain. This clone's antigen is unknown. No base quality values were provided; no much bigger clone lies one nucleotide off. The sample belongs to a study of blood T cell repertoires in COVID-19 (dated by TCRdb to 2020 to 2021). Background for the entire study: Samples from collaborators originated in the United States, Italy and Spain and spanned both the acute and convalescent phases of COVID-19. Deeply sampled blood TCRbeta repertoires from subjects exposed to, actively infected with, or recovered from COVID-19 were included in the dataset. The sample metadata nearly always contained a de-identified subject ID, COVID-19 status, age in years and sex. Samples came from the ongoing ImmuneRACE study (first 160 participants) plus 1,254 subjects from 6 global collaborators. A freely available public database, intended as a resource for researchers studying the immune response to SARS-CoV-2, is where the repertoires were released. Where HLA class I and class II types were available, the types were taken from metadata supplied by the sample provider, not from assay-based typing. The prospective study material was composed of cDNA or gDNA derived from T cells, B-cell-depleted T cells, or PBMCs. Results the study describes overall, beyond this receptor: The quantity of clinical and demographic metadata differed by source and by participant and was supplied without curation.

The junction shows trimming of 3 bases on V and 5 bases on J, and the gene matches do not reach 8 bases of it. The CDR3 spans 16 residues, from the cysteine through the phenylalanine. Just the 48-base CDR3 DNA is kept, in frame starting at base 1. For CDR1 and CDR2, the germline V gene (reference sequence) lists LNHDA and SQIVND. TCRbeta CDR3 regions were amplified from genomic DNA by means of the immunoSEQ Assay, a bias-controlled multiplex PCR. Per the source publication's procedure: The number of nucleated cells in each sample was estimated by amplification of reference gene primers within the assay. To quantify the absolute abundance of each unique TCRbeta CDR3 rearrangement, sequence reads were collapsed and filtered. Productive Simpson clonality was computed per sample as the square root of Simpson's diversity index over productive rearrangements. The table comes from immuneACCESS by way of TCRdb, which keeps in-frame sequences with V and J called. Part of the clones is missing from these tables; in studies checked, under half for an unresolved V gene and the rest for unknown reasons. The DNA was the basis for D and trimming; V, J and clone size are from that table. In all, the sample holds more than 200,000 clones, and 84% of those were seen once. The ten largest clones take up around 4.2% of the sample.

Whole blood was collected in K2EDTA tubes by collaborating institutions according to the institutions' own protocols. For TCRbeta analysis, collaborators shipped samples as frozen whole blood, isolated PBMCs, or DNA extracted from either of those sample types. Sequencing used peripheral blood. The receptor's source is a man between 60 and 70 years old with acute or convalescent COVID-19. The rearranged segments are TRBV19 and TRBJ1-1; TRBD1 fits 11 bases in the junction. The DNA sequence is TGTGCCAGTAGTATGGGACAGGGGGTACGGATGACTGAAGCTTTCTTT. This translates into CASSMGQGVRMTEAFF.